This T cell receptor beta chain appears in the sequencing data of a study of blood T cell repertoires in COVID-19. Overall study context: The origin of the acute and convalescent COVID-19 samples was the United States, Italy and Spain. T cells, B-cell-depleted T cells, or PBMCs supplied cDNA or gDNA.

This CDR3 region has 15 residues. Per germline, CDR1 MNHEY and CDR2 SMNVEV (reference sequence). V was cut by 2 bases and J by 6 bases, with 14 bases left in between. TCRdb's copy holds only in-frame clones and misses some; the assay was immunoSEQ multiplex PCR. Among some 250,000 clones listed, 70% to 85% were seen once. The chain combines TRBV27 with TRBJ2-1; D possibly corresponds to TRBD1 (5 bases). The sequencing input was PBMCs or T cells enriched from blood (not recorded which). The sequence derives from a man aged 40-49 years who had recovered from COVID-19. The CDR3 sequence: CASSLEAGLANEQFF. In nucleotides, the CDR3 is TGTGCCAGCAGTTTAGAGGCAGGGCTGGCCAATGAGCAGTTCTTC.